The 2 T cell receptor beta chains below all came from one sample that was sequenced in a study of CD8 T cells in Susac syndrome. Random-hexamer reverse transcription was applied to roughly 0.45 to 1 ug RNA. Via MiXCR, TCRdb re-called the immunoSEQ multiplex PCR reads, giving one row per CDR3 protein. This repertoire shows 140,000 to 150,000 distinct CDR3 sequences, 90% to 96% found once; its top ten account for over 0.065%. What was sequenced was CD4+ T cells from PBMCs. Receptor source: a human donor with Susac syndrome.

This clonotype was seen only once. This chain joins TRBV29-1 and TRBJ2-2, with D uncertain. The V gene's germline CDR1 is SQVTM and CDR2 ANQGSEA. The CDR3 sequence is 14 residues long. Trimming took off 2 bases at V and 0 bases at J, with 7 bases between the two ends. In nucleotides, the CDR3 is TGCAGCGTTGAATTAGGGCCGAACACCGGGGAGCTGTTTTTT. It specifies CSVELGPNTGELFF.

The rearrangement uses TRBV7-3 and TRBJ2-1; 7 nucleotides align to TRBD1. Trimming at V came to 5 bases and at J to 9 bases, leaving 13 bases not matched to a gene. The CDR3 sequence is 15 residues long. CDR1 and CDR2 (germline): SGHTA, FQGTGA. As DNA, the CDR3 is TGTGCCAGCAGCCGGGGAGACAGGGCCCAAGGTGAGCAGTTCTTC. Translated: CASSRGDRAQGEQFF.